Shown below are 5 T cell receptor beta chains from a single sample sequenced in a study of T cells in Graves' hyperthyroidism and ophthalmopathy. RNA transcripts yielded amplified TCR beta CDR3 regions. First-round RT-PCR with HTBI primers amplified the TCR CDR3 region. TCRdb redid the calling of the multiplex PCR reads with MiXCR, one entry per CDR3 protein. Of about 400,000 distinct CDR3 sequences in the sample, approximately 15% were seen once. Sequences were obtained from blood. These receptors were taken from a woman in her twenties or thirties with Graves' hyperthyroidism.

This clonotype was counted a few times. This sequence joins TRBV20-1 and TRBJ2-1; 9 positions match TRBD2. The germline gives CDR1 DFQATT, CDR2 SNEGSKA (reference sequence). The CDR3 has 14 amino acids. J gave up 3 bases and V 1 base, and 1 base lay outside the gene matches. Here the CDR3 DNA reads TGCAGTGCTAGAGTACTAGCGGGCTACAATGAGCAGTTCTTC. Its protein is CSARVLAGYNEQFF.

Ten or more counts support this clonotype. V gene TRBV29-1 combines with J gene TRBJ2-3; 9 nucleotides agree with TRBD1. J gave up 7 bases and V 4 bases, and 12 bases lay outside the gene matches. Germline V gene data show CDR1 as SQVTM and CDR2 as ANQGSEA. This CDR3 has 15 residues. The CDR3 loop reads CSVAPGTGWGHTQYF. CDR3 nucleotides: TGCAGCGTTGCCCCCGGGACAGGGTGGGGGCATACGCAGTATTTT.

This clonotype appeared a few times. The chain recombines TRBV4-2 with TRBJ1-3; weak D call: TRBD1 (6 bases). The CDR3 extends over 17 amino acids. V dropped 0 bases and J dropped 4 bases, with 16 bases sitting between them. Germline V lookup: CDR1 LGHNA, CDR2 YNFKEQ. This CDR3 is CASSQEPSGTKGNTIYF. The CDR3 DNA reads as TGTGCCAGCAGCCAAGAGCCGTCCGGGACAAAGGGAAACACCATATATTTT.

This clonotype was seen at least ten times. DNA for the CDR3: TGCGCCAGCAGTGTTGCCCGGGGATGGGATCAGCCCCAGCATTTT. Its translation is CASSVARGWDQPQHF. V is TRBV10-2 and J is TRBJ1-5; D remains unclear. The V end lost 4 bases, the J end lost 5 bases, and 15 bases lay between the germline ends. The CDR3 consists of 15 residues. Germline CDR1 and CDR2: WSHSY and SAAADI.

On this clonotype itself: At one end the junction does not follow the germline gene, possibly because of a read error. The chain joins TRBV6-1 to TRBJ1-5; unclear D gene. CDR1 and CDR2 from the germline V gene are MNHNS and SASEGT. The CDR3 totals 13 residues. The CDR3: CASSPPYNQPLHF. The DNA of the CDR3 is TGTGCCAGCAGTCCTCCCTACAATCAGCCCCTGCATTTT.